Listed below are T cell receptor beta chains from one sample, sequenced in a study of identical twins. TCRdb itself ran the 5' RACE reads through MiXCR, one entry per CDR3 protein. The sample holds roughly 1.6 million distinct CDR3 sequences, about 31% seen once. The sequencing input was cord blood. The receptors shown here come from a newborn girl in good health. CDR3s include the opening cysteine and the closing phenylalanine or tryptophan. Each record gives: clone size, J gene, V gene, D gene, CDR3 DNA, CDR3 protein. A D gene is named only where the DNA matches it firmly. Where a row states a size, it is once, few, many or the class of an expanded clone; other rows omit it.

many TRBJ2-7 TRBV25-1 TRBD2 TGTGCCAGCAGGTCCCTAGCGGCCTACGAGCAGTACTTC CASRSLAAYEQYF
few TRBJ1-1 TRBV18 - TGTGCCAGCTCACAAGCCGGGACCTTAGGCACTGAAGCTTTCTTT CASSQAGTLGTEAFF
few TRBJ1-4 TRBV28 - TGTGCCAGCAGCCGCAGGTTTTCTAGTGAAAAACTGTTTTTT CASSRRFSSEKLFF
- TRBJ2-1 TRBV20-1 - TGCAGTGCCAGTGATTCCGCACCGGGAGCGATCTACAATGAGCAGTTCTTC CSASDSAPGAIYNEQFF
few TRBJ2-5 TRBV12-3/TRBV12-4 - TGTGCCAGCAGTTTAGCGCTGGGAAGGGAGCAGTACTTC CASSLALGREQYF
- TRBJ1-5 TRBV11-2 - TGTGCCAGCAGCCCCTCCCATGATTATAGCAATCAGCCCCAGCATTTT CASSPSHDYSNQPQHF
- TRBJ2-3 TRBV2 - TGTGCCATACCGACCTCTAGCACAGATAAGCAGTATTTT CAIPTSSTDKQYF
few TRBJ1-5 TRBV7-2 - TGTGCCAGCAGCTTACGGGCCGCCGGGCCCCAGCATTTT CASSLRAAGPQHF
- TRBJ2-7 TRBV27 - TGTGCCAGCAGACGCCTCTCGGCCTACAATGAGCAGTACTTC CASRRLSAYNEQYF
- TRBJ1-4 TRBV28 TRBD1 TGTGCCAGCAACAGGGGAATGGAAAAACTGTTTTTT CASNRGMEKLFF
- TRBJ2-1 TRBV2 - TGTGCCAGCAGCTTAACACCCTACGAGCAGTTCTTC CASSLTPYEQFF
many TRBJ2-3 TRBV12-3/TRBV12-4 TRBD1 TGTGCCAGCAGCCAGACAGGGGGCACAGATACGCAGTATTTT CASSQTGGTDTQYF
many TRBJ2-3 TRBV4-1 - TGCGCCAGCAGCCAAGATTCTAGTGGGACATCAGATACGCAGTATTTT CASSQDSSGTSDTQYF